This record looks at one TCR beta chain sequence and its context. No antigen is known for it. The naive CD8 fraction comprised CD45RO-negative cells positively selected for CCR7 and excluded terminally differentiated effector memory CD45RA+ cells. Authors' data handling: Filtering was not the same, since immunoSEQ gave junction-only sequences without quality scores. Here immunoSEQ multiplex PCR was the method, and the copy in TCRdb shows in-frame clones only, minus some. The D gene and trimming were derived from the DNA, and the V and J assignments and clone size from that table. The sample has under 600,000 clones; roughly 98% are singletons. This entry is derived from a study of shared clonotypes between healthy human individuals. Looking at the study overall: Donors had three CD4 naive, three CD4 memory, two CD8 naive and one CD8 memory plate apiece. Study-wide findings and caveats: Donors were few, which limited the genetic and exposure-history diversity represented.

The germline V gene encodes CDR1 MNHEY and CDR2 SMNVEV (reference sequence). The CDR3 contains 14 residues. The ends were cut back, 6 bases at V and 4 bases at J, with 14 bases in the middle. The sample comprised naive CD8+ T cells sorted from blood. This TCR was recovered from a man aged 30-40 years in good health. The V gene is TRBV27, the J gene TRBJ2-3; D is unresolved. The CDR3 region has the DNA TGTGCCAGCAGCCTGGAAGGCGGTGCAGATACGCAGTATTTT. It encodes CASSLEGGADTQYF.